The clone carrying this T cell receptor beta chain has a single count. The source of the sample is a study of shared clonotypes between healthy human individuals. Trimming shortened V by 4 bases and J by 0 bases, and 5 bases separated the two germline ends. The CDR3 sequence is 13 residues long. Looked up from germline, CDR1 is SNHLY and CDR2 is FYNNEI. Sorted subsets were amplified in replicate PCRs using approximately 0.2 ug DNA, some 31,000 T cell genomes. Produced via immunoSEQ multiplex PCR; TCRdb's table is partial and in-frame only. The sample yields some 1.5 million clones, 96% seen once. Sample: naive CD4+ T cells sorted from blood. Subset denoted: CD45RA+ positively selected. The sequence was obtained from a man aged 25 to 40 in good health. This chain uses TRBV2 with TRBJ2-3; D is uncertain. The CDR3 nucleotides are TGTGCCAGCAGTGCGTCTAGCACAGATACGCAGTATTTT. As protein: CASSASSTDTQYF.